This T cell receptor (beta chain) was sequenced during a study of T cell responses to AZD1222 COVID-19 vaccine. Profiling relied on immunoSEQ multiplex PCR, and the TCRdb table lists in-frame clones only, not all of them. The sample has 70,000 to 95,000 clones, more than 90% seen once. The sequence derives from an adult in good health. The specimen was peripheral blood, collected on day 0 of AZD1222 vaccination.

CDR3 sequence: CAWTLTGGYGYTF. The CDR3 bases are TGTGCCTGGACCCTGACAGGGGGCTATGGCTACACCTTC. The chain employs TRBV30 and TRBJ1-2, with 9 bases lining up with TRBD1. There are 13 residues in the CDR3. Looked up from germline, CDR1 is GTSNPN and CDR2 is SVGIG (reference sequence). Losses at the gene ends were 4 bases for V and 4 bases for J; bases not matched to a gene: 4.